This T cell receptor (beta chain) was sequenced during a study of blood T cells in healthy people across ages. The study, taken as a whole, reports: Shifts in expanded clonotypes may have been confounded by donor CMV status, which was unknown. There were more naive CD4+ cells and higher diversity in long-lived donors than in aged donors. Diversity estimates from one million T cells were considered underestimates.

Note on this clonotype: Its antigen is unknown.

It was with a sample-barcoded 5' primer and a J-beta primer mix that a second PCR of roughly 7 to 12 cycles was run. One entry per CDR3 protein results from TCRdb running MiXCR on the 5' RACE reads. The sample contains hundreds of thousands of distinct CDR3 sequences, less than 45% of which appear only once. The CDR3 loop spans 14 amino acids. Germline values: CDR1 MNHEY, CDR2 SMNVEV (reference sequence). Trimming at V came to 6 bases and at J to 7 bases, leaving 9 bases not matched to a gene. J is TRBJ2-5 and V is TRBV27; TRBD1 agrees at 9 bases. The sample consisted of blood. This TCR came from a man at least 80 years old in good health. The chain's CDR3 is CASSRWDREGTQYF. The CDR3 DNA sequence: TGTGCCAGCAGCCGGTGGGACAGGGAAGGGACCCAGTACTTC.